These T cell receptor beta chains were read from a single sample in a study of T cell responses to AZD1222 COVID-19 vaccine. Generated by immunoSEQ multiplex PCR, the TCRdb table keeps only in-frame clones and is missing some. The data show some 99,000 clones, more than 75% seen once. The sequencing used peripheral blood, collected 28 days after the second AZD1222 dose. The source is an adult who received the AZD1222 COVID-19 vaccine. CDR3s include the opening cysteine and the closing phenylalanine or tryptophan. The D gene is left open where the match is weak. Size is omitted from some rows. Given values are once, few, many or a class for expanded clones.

cdr3_nt: TGTGCCACCAGCAGTGGACTAGGTGACAATGAGCAGTTCTTC
cdr3_aa: CATSSGLGDNEQFF
cdr3_length: 14
v_call: TRBV15
d_call: TRBD2
j_call: TRBJ2-1
clone_size: NA

cdr3_nt: TGTGCCAGCACCCCCGGGACAGAGCTCTCCTACGAGCAGTACTTC
cdr3_aa: CASTPGTELSYEQYF
cdr3_length: 15
v_call: TRBV7-9
d_call: TRBD1
j_call: TRBJ2-7
clone_size: NA

cdr3_nt: TGTGCCAGCGTTTCATTAGAAGCTAGCGGGTCCTACAATGAGCAGTTCTTC
cdr3_aa: CASVSLEASGSYNEQFF
cdr3_length: 17
v_call: TRBV27
d_call: TRBD2
j_call: TRBJ2-1
clone_size: few

cdr3_nt: TGTGCCAGCAGTGAAACCCCAGTCCCCTACGAGCAGTACTTC
cdr3_aa: CASSETPVPYEQYF
cdr3_length: 14
v_call: TRBV6-1
d_call: NA
j_call: TRBJ2-7
clone_size: NA

cdr3_nt: TGTGCCAGCAGTTTACTCTACACAGATACGCAGTATTTT
cdr3_aa: CASSLLYTDTQYF
cdr3_length: 13
v_call: TRBV12-3/TRBV12-4
d_call: NA
j_call: TRBJ2-3
clone_size: NA

cdr3_nt: TGTGCCAGCAGCTCGGGACAGGGGAGAACCTACGAGCAGTACTTC
cdr3_aa: CASSSGQGRTYEQYF
cdr3_length: 15
v_call: TRBV11-3
d_call: TRBD1
j_call: TRBJ2-7
clone_size: NA

cdr3_nt: TGTGCCAGCTCAGCTCGACAGGGGGTATTCGATCAGTACTTC
cdr3_aa: CASSARQGVFDQYF
cdr3_length: 14
v_call: TRBV18
d_call: TRBD1
j_call: TRBJ2-7
clone_size: NA

cdr3_nt: TGTGCCAGCAGCTTGGATGGGGGTTACGAGCAGTACTTC
cdr3_aa: CASSLDGGYEQYF
cdr3_length: 13
v_call: TRBV5-4
d_call: NA
j_call: TRBJ2-7
clone_size: NA

cdr3_nt: TGTGCCAGTAGTCGAACTAGCAGCTCCTACAATGAGCAGTTCTTC
cdr3_aa: CASSRTSSSYNEQFF
cdr3_length: 15
v_call: TRBV19
d_call: NA
j_call: TRBJ2-1
clone_size: once

cdr3_nt: TGTGCCAGCAGTTACAAGGGACTAGCCCACGAGCAGTACTTC
cdr3_aa: CASSYKGLAHEQYF
cdr3_length: 14
v_call: TRBV6-2/TRBV6-3
d_call: TRBD2
j_call: TRBJ2-7
clone_size: NA

cdr3_nt: TGTGCCAGCAGCCAAGATGGGGGTTATAATTCACCCCTCCACTTT
cdr3_aa: CASSQDGGYNSPLHF
cdr3_length: 15
v_call: TRBV3-1/TRBV3-2
d_call: NA
j_call: TRBJ1-6
clone_size: NA

cdr3_nt: TGTGCCAGCAGCCTAGAGCGAGGGGGGCGGGATACGCAGTATTTT
cdr3_aa: CASSLERGGRDTQYF
cdr3_length: 15
v_call: TRBV5-6
d_call: NA
j_call: TRBJ2-3
clone_size: once

cdr3_nt: TGCGCCAGCAGCCAGGCAGGGGGGAGTGACACTGAAGCTTTCTTT
cdr3_aa: CASSQAGGSDTEAFF
cdr3_length: 15
v_call: TRBV4-1
d_call: TRBD1
j_call: TRBJ1-1
clone_size: NA

cdr3_nt: TGTGCCAGCAGTGAAGTATGGGGGCAGCCCCAGCATTTT
cdr3_aa: CASSEVWGQPQHF
cdr3_length: 13
v_call: TRBV2
d_call: NA
j_call: TRBJ1-5
clone_size: NA

cdr3_nt: TGTGCCAGCACTCCGGGACTCCACCTCGAGCAGTACTTC
cdr3_aa: CASTPGLHLEQYF
cdr3_length: 13
v_call: TRBV6-5
d_call: NA
j_call: TRBJ2-7
clone_size: NA

cdr3_nt: TGTGCCAGCAGTGCCAGACTGGGCGTGGGAAGTGAGCAGTTCTTC
cdr3_aa: CASSARLGVGSEQFF
cdr3_length: 15
v_call: TRBV27
d_call: NA
j_call: TRBJ2-1
clone_size: NA

cdr3_nt: TGTGCCAGCACCGGGGGGAGCACCGGGGAGCTGTTTTTT
cdr3_aa: CASTGGSTGELFF
cdr3_length: 13
v_call: TRBV12-3/TRBV12-4
d_call: TRBD2
j_call: TRBJ2-2
clone_size: NA

cdr3_nt: TGTGCCAGCAGCGTAACGGAGAGCTCCTATAATTCACCCCTCCACTTT
cdr3_aa: CASSVTESSYNSPLHF
cdr3_length: 16
v_call: TRBV9
d_call: NA
j_call: TRBJ1-6
clone_size: few

cdr3_nt: TGTGCCAGTAGTATTGCGGGGATGGTCAATGAGCAGTTCTTC
cdr3_aa: CASSIAGMVNEQFF
cdr3_length: 14
v_call: TRBV19
d_call: NA
j_call: TRBJ2-1
clone_size: few

cdr3_nt: TGTGCCAGCAGTTTGATACCGAACACCGGGGAGCTGTTTTTT
cdr3_aa: CASSLIPNTGELFF
cdr3_length: 14
v_call: TRBV6-4
d_call: NA
j_call: TRBJ2-2
clone_size: NA

cdr3_nt: TGCGCCAGCAGCTTGGGAGGCGGGGGAAGCTCCTACAATGAGCAGTTCTTC
cdr3_aa: CASSLGGGGSSYNEQFF
cdr3_length: 17
v_call: TRBV5-1
d_call: TRBD2
j_call: TRBJ2-1
clone_size: NA

cdr3_nt: TGCGCCAGCAGCTTGGATCTGTCCTATGGCTACACCTTC
cdr3_aa: CASSLDLSYGYTF
cdr3_length: 13
v_call: TRBV5-1
d_call: NA
j_call: TRBJ1-2
clone_size: NA

cdr3_nt: TGTGCCAGTAGTATGGGCACGACCCCAATCAATTCACCCCTCCACTTT
cdr3_aa: CASSMGTTPINSPLHF
cdr3_length: 16
v_call: TRBV19
d_call: NA
j_call: TRBJ1-6
clone_size: NA

cdr3_nt: TGTGCCAGCAGTTTATCCCCGGGACAGGGGAGATGGGAGACCCAGTACTTC
cdr3_aa: CASSLSPGQGRWETQYF
cdr3_length: 17
v_call: TRBV28
d_call: TRBD1
j_call: TRBJ2-5
clone_size: NA

cdr3_nt: TGTGCCAGCAGCAAGACAGGGGTGGAGACCCAGTACTTC
cdr3_aa: CASSKTGVETQYF
cdr3_length: 13
v_call: TRBV25-1
d_call: TRBD1
j_call: TRBJ2-5
clone_size: once

cdr3_nt: TGTGCCAGCAGCCTACCCCGCACTAGCGGGAGGAATGAGCAGTTCTTC
cdr3_aa: CASSLPRTSGRNEQFF
cdr3_length: 16
v_call: TRBV7-3
d_call: TRBD2
j_call: TRBJ2-1
clone_size: NA

cdr3_nt: TGTGCCAGCAGTTACTGGGTTATGGATGAGCAGTTCTTC
cdr3_aa: CASSYWVMDEQFF
cdr3_length: 13
v_call: TRBV6-2/TRBV6-3
d_call: NA
j_call: TRBJ2-1
clone_size: once

cdr3_nt: TGCAGCGTTGAAGATCTAGGTCGATACACCGGGGAGCTGTTTTTT
cdr3_aa: CSVEDLGRYTGELFF
cdr3_length: 15
v_call: TRBV29-1
d_call: NA
j_call: TRBJ2-2
clone_size: NA

cdr3_nt: TGTGCCAGCAGTGAAGGGGCTAGTTGGAGCAATGAGCAGTTCTTC
cdr3_aa: CASSEGASWSNEQFF
cdr3_length: 15
v_call: TRBV6-1
d_call: NA
j_call: TRBJ2-1
clone_size: medium-sized

cdr3_nt: TGTGCCAGCAGCCAACTTCCTACTAGCGGGAGATCGTCCTACAATGAGCAGTTCTTC
cdr3_aa: CASSQLPTSGRSSYNEQFF
cdr3_length: 19
v_call: TRBV3-1/TRBV3-2
d_call: TRBD2
j_call: TRBJ2-1
clone_size: NA

cdr3_nt: TGTGCCAGTAGTATAGATACACGGGATGGGAGGCCGGACCAGCCCCAGCATTTT
cdr3_aa: CASSIDTRDGRPDQPQHF
cdr3_length: 18
v_call: TRBV19
d_call: NA
j_call: TRBJ1-5
clone_size: NA

cdr3_nt: TGTGCCAGCAGCTTAGCTCTTGGGACTGAAGCTTTCTTT
cdr3_aa: CASSLALGTEAFF
cdr3_length: 13
v_call: TRBV7-9
d_call: NA
j_call: TRBJ1-1
clone_size: NA

cdr3_nt: TGTGCCAGCAGCCCGACAGGGGGTAAAGTAGCTTTCTTT
cdr3_aa: CASSPTGGKVAFF
cdr3_length: 13
v_call: TRBV5-4
d_call: TRBD1
j_call: TRBJ1-1
clone_size: NA

cdr3_nt: TGTGCCAGCGAAAGGGGGAGAGAGACCCAGTACTTC
cdr3_aa: CASERGRETQYF
cdr3_length: 12
v_call: TRBV2
d_call: NA
j_call: TRBJ2-5
clone_size: once

cdr3_nt: TGTGCCAGCTCACCCGGGACAGGAGACACCGGGGAGCTGTTTTTT
cdr3_aa: CASSPGTGDTGELFF
cdr3_length: 15
v_call: TRBV18
d_call: TRBD1
j_call: TRBJ2-2
clone_size: NA

cdr3_nt: TGCGCCAGCAGCTTGAGCCCTACAGGGGGCGTCGATGAGCAGTTCTTC
cdr3_aa: CASSLSPTGGVDEQFF
cdr3_length: 16
v_call: TRBV5-1
d_call: TRBD1
j_call: TRBJ2-1
clone_size: NA

cdr3_nt: TGTGCCAGCAGCGTAGTAGAGGCTGGGGCCAACGTCCTGACTTTC
cdr3_aa: CASSVVEAGANVLTF
cdr3_length: 15
v_call: TRBV9
d_call: NA
j_call: TRBJ2-6
clone_size: NA

cdr3_nt: TGTGCCAGCAGCCAACATTCGGAATCACCCCTCCACTTT
cdr3_aa: CASSQHSESPLHF
cdr3_length: 13
v_call: TRBV14
d_call: NA
j_call: TRBJ1-6
clone_size: once

cdr3_nt: TGTGCCAGAAGCCCTAAATCAGTGGCTCAGTATGGCGTTGAAGCTTTCTTT
cdr3_aa: CARSPKSVAQYGVEAFF
cdr3_length: 17
v_call: TRBV7-5
d_call: NA
j_call: TRBJ1-1
clone_size: once

cdr3_nt: TGTGCCAGCTCCCCCGGGATGGACTACGAGCAGTACTTC
cdr3_aa: CASSPGMDYEQYF
cdr3_length: 13
v_call: TRBV18
d_call: NA
j_call: TRBJ2-7
clone_size: few

cdr3_nt: TGTGCCAGCAGTTATCCGAGACTAGCGGGGCAAGAGACCCAGTACTTC
cdr3_aa: CASSYPRLAGQETQYF
cdr3_length: 16
v_call: TRBV6-2/TRBV6-3
d_call: TRBD2
j_call: TRBJ2-5
clone_size: NA

cdr3_nt: TGTGCCAGCTCGGCAAATCTGGACAGGAACACTGAAGCTTTCTTT
cdr3_aa: CASSANLDRNTEAFF
cdr3_length: 15
v_call: TRBV6-5
d_call: NA
j_call: TRBJ1-1
clone_size: NA